The entry below describes one T cell receptor beta chain. Produced via immunoSEQ multiplex PCR; TCRdb's table is partial and in-frame only. Seen here are 50,000 to 55,000 clones, about 90% observed once, and the top ten hold about 15%. This entry is derived from a study of blood T cell repertoires in COVID-19. Whole-study context: Sites across the United States, Italy and Spain contributed samples from acute and convalescent COVID-19. The cDNA or gDNA used as material had been derived from T cells, B-cell-depleted T cells, or PBMCs.

The ends were cut back, 6 bases at V and 0 bases at J, with 9 bases in the middle. The CDR3 covers 15 residues. Germline V gives CDR1 SGHTA, CDR2 FQGNSA. The chain has TRBV7-2 and TRBJ1-6; maybe TRBD1 (6 bases). This sequence was found in a human donor with active COVID-19. The donor label of this sample is uncertain. Sequencing was done on a sample of peripheral blood. CDR3 DNA sequence: TGTGCCAGCAGGCAGGGGAGCTCCTATAATTCACCCCTCCACTTT. Its protein is CASRQGSSYNSPLHF. Looking up the rest from reference TRBV7-2 and TRBJ1-6 gives the full variable domain: GAGVSQSPSNKVTEKGKDVELRCDPISGHTALYWYRQSLGQGLEFLIYFQGNSAPDKSGLPSDRFSAERTGGSVSTLTIQRTQQEDSAVYLCASRQGSSYNSPLHFGNGTRLTVT.